The 5 T cell receptor beta chains reported below all come from one sample, sequenced in a study of blood T cell repertoires in COVID-19. This table comes from immunoSEQ multiplex PCR, and its TCRdb copy is limited to in-frame clones, with some not included. The table has 200,000 to 250,000 clones, over 75% seen once. The material sequenced was peripheral blood. The receptors here all came from a woman in her 70s with COVID-19, enrolled during active disease.

Regarding this clone: The same CDR3 also results from other DNA sequences found in this sample. The V and J genes are TRBV19 and TRBJ1-2, with 9 bases that match TRBD1. The CDR3 extends over 13 amino acids. The germline V gene encodes CDR1 LNHDA and CDR2 SQIVND (reference sequence). J was trimmed by 4 bases and V by 5 bases; bases with no gene match: 2. The CDR3: CASSPGQGYGYTF. The CDR3 bases are TGTGCCAGTAGTCCGGGACAGGGCTATGGCTACACCTTC.

CDR3 bases: TGTGCCAGCACCTGGGCGCGGGAGATTTTGGCCGGGGAGCTGTTTTTT. Protein product: CASTWAREILAGELFF. The chain joins TRBV7-8 to TRBJ2-2; TRBD2 matches at 7 bases. V trimming: 7 bases; J trimming: 6 bases; junction bases outside the gene matches: 14. Per germline, CDR1 SGHVS and CDR2 FQNEAQ. CDR3 length equals 16 residues.

V usage is TRBV19 and J usage is TRBJ2-2; TRBD1 matches 9 bases. The ends lost 6 bases at V and 0 bases at J; junction bases unmatched: 5. The CDR3 has 16 residues. The germline V gene encodes CDR1 LNHDA and CDR2 SQIVND (reference sequence). This chain's CDR3 is CASRPRDRANTGELFF. CDR3 coding DNA: TGTGCCAGTAGGCCTCGGGACAGGGCGAACACCGGGGAGCTGTTTTTT.

The chain has TRBV4-3 and TRBJ1-2, with D unresolved. The CDR3 runs 14 residues. Trimming left V 3 bases short and J 6 bases short, with 14 bases between. Germline V gives CDR1 LGHNA, CDR2 YSLEER. In DNA form, the CDR3 reads TGCGCCAGCAGCCAGACCGACATGGCCAATGGCTACACCTTC. It specifies CASSQTDMANGYTF.

V gene TRBV6-5 combines with J gene TRBJ1-2; D is uncertain. Germline CDR1 MNHEY, CDR2 SVGAGI. This CDR3 spans 15 amino acids. Trimming stripped 0 bases from V and 0 bases from J, with 8 bases between. The CDR3 nucleotides read TGTGCCAGCAGTTACTCGTATGTTACTAACTATGGCTACACCTTC. It specifies CASSYSYVTNYGYTF.